These T cell receptor beta chains were read from a single sample in a study of blood T cell repertoires in COVID-19. TCRdb's copy holds only in-frame clones and misses some; the assay was immunoSEQ multiplex PCR. The sample includes roughly 200,000 clones, about three quarters of them seen just once. Input material: peripheral blood. These receptors were taken from a woman in her 70s with acute or convalescent COVID-19. The CDR3 runs from the conserved cysteine through the conserved F or W. D genes are given only for firm matches. Size is omitted from some rows. Given values are once, few, many or a class for expanded clones.

TRBV25-1	.	TRBJ1-4	once	TGTGCCAGCAGTGGTTCCCCTAAGGAAAAACTGTTTTTT	CASSGSPKEKLFF
TRBV18	.	TRBJ2-7	few	TGTGCCAGCTCACCAGACAGACCTTTCTCCTACGAGCAGTACTTC	CASSPDRPFSYEQYF
TRBV5-4	TRBD1	TRBJ1-2	few	TGTGCCAGCAGCCCCGACAGGGGGGATGGCTACACCTTC	CASSPDRGDGYTF
TRBV7-9	.	TRBJ2-7	.	TGTGCCAGCAGCTTAGTGGTAGGGGGTCCCCTCGAGCAGTACTTC	CASSLVVGGPLEQYF
TRBV6-5	.	TRBJ1-1	once	TGTGCCAGCAGTCGAACACAGGGGAACACTGAAGCTTTCTTT	CASSRTQGNTEAFF
TRBV27	TRBD2	TRBJ2-1	.	TGTGCCAGCAGTAGACTAGCGATTGGCAATGAGCAGTTCTTC	CASSRLAIGNEQFF
TRBV18	.	TRBJ2-7	.	TGTGCCAGCAACTCGGGTCCCAAAAAGTACGAGCAGTACTTC	CASNSGPKKYEQYF
TRBV19	TRBD1	TRBJ1-5	few	TGTGCCAGTAGTATAACTACAGGGGGCTTCGGTCAGCCCCAGCATTTT	CASSITTGGFGQPQHF
TRBV2	TRBD1	TRBJ1-4	.	TGTGCCAGCAGTGAAGCGTTAGGACAGGCCCATGAAAAACTGTTTTTT	CASSEALGQAHEKLFF
TRBV7-2	TRBD1	TRBJ1-2	.	TGTGCCAGCAGCCGGGGACAGCTCTATGGCTACACCTTC	CASSRGQLYGYTF
TRBV7-9	TRBD2	TRBJ2-5	.	TGTGCCAGCAGCACCAAGACTAGCGTGATGCAAGAGACCCAGTACTTC	CASSTKTSVMQETQYF
TRBV6-2/TRBV6-3	TRBD1	TRBJ2-7	.	TGTGCCAGCAGTTACACCCTTTCGACAGGGGGCGAGCAGTACTTC	CASSYTLSTGGEQYF
TRBV11-3	.	TRBJ2-7	.	TGTGCCAGCAGCTTAAACGCAGGAACCTACGAGCAGTACTTC	CASSLNAGTYEQYF
TRBV2	TRBD2	TRBJ2-1	.	TGTGCCAGCACTACCCTAGCGGGAGAGGGCAATGAGCAGTTCTTC	CASTTLAGEGNEQFF
TRBV29-1	.	TRBJ1-1	.	TGCGGGGCCATGAACACTGAAGCTTTCTTT	CGAMNTEAFF
TRBV6-6	TRBD2	TRBJ2-2	once	TGTGCCAGCAGACTCGGGGAGCGGGAGGTGTTTTTT	CASRLGEREVFF
TRBV7-9	.	TRBJ1-1	.	TGTGCCAGCAGCGCGGGGGCGTATACTGAAGCTTTCTTT	CASSAGAYTEAFF
TRBV24-1	TRBD2	TRBJ2-1	.	TGTGCCACCAGTGACCCAAGCGGGACCGTTGACAATGAGCAGTTCTTC	CATSDPSGTVDNEQFF
TRBV27	.	TRBJ1-1	.	TGTGCCAGCAGTTTAAAGGGGAGCGGGTACGTGAACACTGAAGCTTTCTTT	CASSLKGSGYVNTEAFF
TRBV28	TRBD1	TRBJ1-6	.	TGTGCCAGCAACTCCGGGACAGATAATTCACCCCTCCACTTT	CASNSGTDNSPLHF
TRBV7-8	TRBD1	TRBJ1-3	few	TGTGCCAGCAGCAAATGGACAGGGCCCGGAAACACCATATATTTT	CASSKWTGPGNTIYF
TRBV30	.	TRBJ1-1	.	TGTGCCTGGAGTGTACAGGCCAGGTCCCAAGCTTTCTTT	CAWSVQARSQAFF
TRBV10-3	TRBD1	TRBJ1-2	few	TGTGCCATCAGTGAGGACAGGGGATTGAATGGCTACACCTTC	CAISEDRGLNGYTF
TRBV30	.	TRBJ2-1	few	TGTGCCTGGAGTGGTGGCAGGGGAGATGAGCAGTTCTTC	CAWSGGRGDEQFF
TRBV5-1	.	TRBJ2-3	.	TGCGCCAGCAGCTTGGGAGGGACTAGCACAGATACGCAGTATTTT	CASSLGGTSTDTQYF
TRBV15	.	TRBJ1-6	.	TGTGCCACCAGCAGTAGGACAGATAATTCACCCCTCCACTTT	CATSSRTDNSPLHF
TRBV19	.	TRBJ1-1	.	TGTGCCAGTAGCTCGGACAGACCGAACACTGAAGCTTTCTTT	CASSSDRPNTEAFF
TRBV5-1	.	TRBJ2-7	few	TGCGCCAGCAGCTCCAGCTCCTACGAGCAGTACTTC	CASSSSSYEQYF
TRBV3-1/TRBV3-2	TRBD1	TRBJ1-1	.	TGTGCCAGCAGCCCTTATGGGACAGGGCTCGCTGAAGCTTTCTTT	CASSPYGTGLAEAFF
TRBV7-9	TRBD2	TRBJ2-1	.	TGTGCCAGCAGCCCGCCTAGCGGGAAGAGTGGCAATGAGCAGTTCTTC	CASSPPSGKSGNEQFF
TRBV3-1/TRBV3-2	TRBD1	TRBJ1-4	.	TGTGCCAGCAGCGCCGGGACAGTGGCTGAAAAACTGTTTTTT	CASSAGTVAEKLFF
TRBV6-5	TRBD2	TRBJ2-2	.	TGTGCCAGCAGGGAGGGACTAGCGGGCACCGGGGAGCTGTTTTTT	CASREGLAGTGELFF
TRBV19	TRBD2	TRBJ2-5	once	TGTGCCACGCTGGGCGGGAGGAATGGAGAGACCCAGTACTTC	CATLGGRNGETQYF
TRBV7-2	TRBD1	TRBJ1-1	.	TGTGCCAGCAGCCAAGACAGGGGGCGGACTGAAGCTTTCTTT	CASSQDRGRTEAFF
TRBV5-1	.	TRBJ1-2	.	TGCGCCAGCAACCGGGACACCGAGAACTATGGCTACACCTTC	CASNRDTENYGYTF
TRBV28	TRBD1	TRBJ1-3	.	TGTGCCAGCAGTCCTCGGACAGGGAGAAACACCATATATTTT	CASSPRTGRNTIYF
TRBV7-2	.	TRBJ2-3	.	TGTGCCAGCAGCATCAGGGTTGGGGGCACAGATACGCAGTATTTT	CASSIRVGGTDTQYF
TRBV6-5	.	TRBJ1-6	.	TGTGCCAGCAGTCCTAATAATTCACCCCTCCACTTT	CASSPNNSPLHF
TRBV24-1	.	TRBJ2-2	.	TGTGCCACCAGTGACACGGGACACGCCGGGGAGCTGTTTTTT	CATSDTGHAGELFF
TRBV24-1	.	TRBJ2-1	.	TGTGCCACCAGTGATTTAGGGCAACAGGGAAACTACAATGAGCAGTTCTTC	CATSDLGQQGNYNEQFF
TRBV19	.	TRBJ2-1	.	TGTGCCAGTAGTTTGACTTACAATGAGCAGTTCTTC	CASSLTYNEQFF
TRBV15	TRBD1	TRBJ2-1	few	TGTGCCACCAGTATCATGTCGACAGGGGCCTACAATGAGCAGTTCTTC	CATSIMSTGAYNEQFF
TRBV18	.	TRBJ1-3	.	TGTGCCAGCTCACCGCCATCCGGGACACCTAGCTCTGGAAACACCATATATTTT	CASSPPSGTPSSGNTIYF
TRBV6-1	TRBD2	TRBJ2-2	.	TGTGCCAGCAGTGAACGTCTAGCGGGACTAGCAAACACCGGGGAGCTGTTTTTT	CASSERLAGLANTGELFF
TRBV3-1/TRBV3-2	.	TRBJ1-6	.	TGTGCCAGCAGCCAAGAGGCAGGGCGTAATTCACCCCTCCACTTT	CASSQEAGRNSPLHF
TRBV5-1	TRBD1	TRBJ1-2	.	TGCGCCAGCAGCTTGGGGACAGGGGTCACCTATGGCTACACCTTC	CASSLGTGVTYGYTF
TRBV12-5	.	TRBJ2-5	many	TGTGCTAGTGGTTTGGCCGGGATCCCCCAGTACTTC	CASGLAGIPQYF
TRBV2	TRBD2	TRBJ2-5	.	TGTGCCAGCAGAACCGGGACTAGCGGGGAACAAGAGACCCAGTACTTC	CASRTGTSGEQETQYF
TRBV12-3/TRBV12-4	.	TRBJ1-3	.	TGTGCCAGCAGTTGGGGAGCTGGAAACACCATATATTTT	CASSWGAGNTIYF